The 6 T cell receptor beta chains in this list originate from one sample, sequenced in a study of tumor and adjacent non-tumor tissue in lung cancer. The library came from three nested PCR rounds adapted from ARM-PCR protocols. TCRdb processed the multiplex PCR reads anew with MiXCR; each CDR3 protein has one entry. The sample lists more than 55,000 distinct CDR3 sequences; around 76% were seen once. The template was RNA from unsorted bulk tissue. This non-tumor lung sample came from over 3 cm beyond the tumor edge. The sample consisted of distant non-tumor lung tissue. These TCRs come from a man aged 55 to 70 with non-small cell lung cancer.

As for this clonotype: A junction boundary mismatches the germline segment, possibly from a read error. V gene TRBV5-1 combines with J gene TRBJ1-2; 7 bases fit TRBD1. There are 15 residues in the CDR3. Germline V CDR1 and CDR2: SGHRS, YFSETQ. In DNA form, the CDR3 reads TGCACCAGCAGTGCAACTCCGGGACAGTACTATGGCTACACCTTC. This sequence encodes CTSSATPGQYYGYTF.

A word on this clonotype: A read error may produce the germline difference seen at one junction end. The chain's CDR3 is CARSLLGLAVSSYEHYF. CDR3 coding DNA: TGTGCCAGAAGCTTATTAGGGTTGGCAGTAAGCTCCTACGAGCACTACTTC. V and J are TRBV7-8 and TRBJ2-7; D is unresolved. Germline lookup yields CDR1 SGHVS and CDR2 FQNEAQ. CDR3 length equals 17 residues.

This clonotype was recorded many times. This rearrangement joins TRBV5-1 to TRBJ2-7; D remains unclear. V was cut by 0 bases and J by 6 bases, with 10 bases left in between. Germline loops: CDR1 SGHRS, CDR2 YFSETQ. CDR3 length: 13 amino acids. CDR3 sequence reads: CASSLDWGAEQYF. CDR3 coding DNA: TGCGCCAGCAGCTTGGACTGGGGTGCCGAGCAGTACTTC. The full variable domain, its missing parts supplied by reference TRBV5-1 and TRBJ2-7, is KAGVTQTPRYLIKTRGQQVTLSCSPISGHRSVSWYQQTPGQGLQFLFEYFSETQRNKGNFPGRFSGRQFSNSRSEMNVSTLELGDSALYLCASSLDWGAEQYFGPGTRLTVT.

Comment on this clonotype: Its ends do not fully match the called genes, so a read error is possible. The gene calls are TRBV6-5 and TRBJ2-3; either TRBD1 or TRBD2 may fit D (5 bases each). This CDR3 spans 15 amino acids. The germline V gene encodes CDR1 MNHEY and CDR2 SVGAGI. The CDR3 DNA sequence: TGTGCCACCAATGTCCGGGACCTTAGCACAGATACACAGTATTTT. Translation gives CATNVRDLSTDTQYF.

The chain combines TRBV12-3 or TRBV12-4 with TRBJ2-7, with D possibly matching TRBD2 (5 bases). The CDR3 has 13 amino acids. Trimming stripped 3 bases from V and 3 bases from J, with 9 bases between. The CDR3: CASSFLGSYEQYF. The CDR3, as DNA: TGTGCCAGCAGTTTTCTTGGGAGCTACGAGCAGTACTTC.

The CDR3 protein is CASSPNPEGKDTQYF. The CDR3 DNA sequence: TGTGCCAGCAGCCCCAACCCCGAGGGAAAAGATACGCAGTATTTT. The genes are TRBV7-7 and TRBJ2-3; perhaps TRBD2 as D (5 bases). The germline gives CDR1 SSHAT, CDR2 FNYEAQ (reference sequence). CDR3 length equals 15 residues. Deletions cut 5 bases from V and 5 bases from J, with 17 bases between. Using reference TRBV7-7 and TRBJ2-3 for the parts outside the CDR3, the full variable domain is GAGVSQSPRYKVTKRGQDVTLRCDPISSHATLYWYQQALGQGPEFLTYFNYEAQPDKSGLPSDRFSAERPEGSISTLTIQRTEQRDSAMYRCASSPNPEGKDTQYFGPGTRLTVL.